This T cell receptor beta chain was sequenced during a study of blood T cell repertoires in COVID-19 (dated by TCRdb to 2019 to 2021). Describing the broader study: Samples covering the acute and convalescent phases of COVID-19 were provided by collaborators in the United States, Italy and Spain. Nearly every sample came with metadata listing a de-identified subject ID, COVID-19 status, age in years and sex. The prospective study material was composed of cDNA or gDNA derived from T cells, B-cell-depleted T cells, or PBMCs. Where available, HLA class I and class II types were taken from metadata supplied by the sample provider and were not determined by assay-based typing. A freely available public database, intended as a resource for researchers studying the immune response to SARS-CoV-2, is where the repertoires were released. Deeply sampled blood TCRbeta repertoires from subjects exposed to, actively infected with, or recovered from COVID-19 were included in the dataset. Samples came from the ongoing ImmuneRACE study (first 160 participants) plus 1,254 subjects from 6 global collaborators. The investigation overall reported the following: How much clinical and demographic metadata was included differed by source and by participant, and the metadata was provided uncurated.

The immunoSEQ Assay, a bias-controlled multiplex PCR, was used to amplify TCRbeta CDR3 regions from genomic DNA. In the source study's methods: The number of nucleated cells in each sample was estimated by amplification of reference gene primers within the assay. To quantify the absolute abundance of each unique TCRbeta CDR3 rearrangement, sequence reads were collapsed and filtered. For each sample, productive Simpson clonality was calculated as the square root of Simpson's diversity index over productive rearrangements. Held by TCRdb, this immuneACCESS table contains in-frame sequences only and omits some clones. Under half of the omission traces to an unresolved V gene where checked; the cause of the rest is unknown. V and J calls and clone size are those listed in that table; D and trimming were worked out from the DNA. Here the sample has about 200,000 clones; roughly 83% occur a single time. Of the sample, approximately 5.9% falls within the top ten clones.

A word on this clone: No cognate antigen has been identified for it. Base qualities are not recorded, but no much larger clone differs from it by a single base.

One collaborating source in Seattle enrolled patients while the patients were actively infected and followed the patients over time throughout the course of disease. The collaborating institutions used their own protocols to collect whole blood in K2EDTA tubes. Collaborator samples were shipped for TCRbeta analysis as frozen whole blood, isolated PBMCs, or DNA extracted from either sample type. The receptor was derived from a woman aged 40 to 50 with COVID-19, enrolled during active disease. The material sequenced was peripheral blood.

The nucleotide sequence reads TGTGCCAGTACGGGACAGGGCGCCACTGAAGCTTTCTTT. The encoded protein is CASTGQGATEAFF. The chain is assembled from TRBV19 and TRBJ1-1, and TRBD1 aligns with 9 junction nucleotides. V ends up 7 bases short and J 4 bases short, with an unmatched junction base count of 4. Based on the germline V gene (reference sequence), the CDR1 and CDR2 sequences are LNHDA and SQIVND. Inclusive of the bounding cysteine and phenylalanine, the CDR3 is 13 residues long. Of all the DNA, just the CDR3 is kept, 39 bases in frame from base 1.